This paragraph reports one TCR beta chain. What it recognizes is unknown. The data are from a study of T cells expressing NK-cell markers. Looking at the study overall: The authors sequenced eight donors, of whom seven were HCMV-seropositive and one was seronegative.

Germline V gene data show CDR1 as MNHEY and CDR2 as SVGAGI. The CDR3 has 17 residues. Findings and limits, study-wide: Of CD8+ T cells, about 1.0-8% belonged to dominant NKG2C+ clonotypes in several donors. Whether expanded NKG2C+ T cell clones recognized HCMV stayed uncertain. Similarly, these clonotypes led the CD3+CD56-NKG2C+ fraction as well in a few donors.

TCRdb reprocessed the 5' RACE reads and reports one entry per CDR3 protein, with no DNA. Its listing shows 350,000 to 450,000 distinct CDR3 sequences. Specimen: blood T cells: a sorted CD56 or NKG2C T cell subset, CD4+ or CD8+ T cells, or bulk PBMC T cells (not recorded which). V and J are TRBV6-5 and TRBJ2-4; TCRdb reports TRBD2, a call that lacks DNA to check it against. The clonotype comes from a man aged 18-75 years in good health. Here the CDR3 reads CASSYRLPGTSGDIQYF.